This TCR beta chain is from a study of siplizumab effects on memory and regulatory T cells. Clones were sequenced by immunoSEQ multiplex PCR, and TCRdb holds only the in-frame ones, with some missing. Among tens of thousands of clones listed, over 90% were seen once. Germline V gene lookup returns CDR1 SGHVS and CDR2 FNYEAQ. V shed 1 base, J shed 3 bases, and the junction held 9 bases outside the gene matches. The CDR3 has 16 amino acids. In regard to this clone: The antigen remains undetermined.

Study-level points and caveats: Confirmation was lacking for the suppressive function of proliferating Tregs derived from siplizumab cultures. Naive T cells were seemingly more diverse than memory cells, and major contributions to the alloresponse seemed to be made by them. Of the alloreactive clones, only a minor fraction mapped to unstimulated subsets.

The sequenced sample consisted of CD8+ T cells sorted from blood. V is TRBV7-6 and J is TRBJ2-7, with 7 bases that match TRBD2. The clonotype originates from a human donor in good health. In nucleotides, the CDR3 is TGTGCCAGCAGCTTAGAACGGGGAGGGATGGGCTACGAGCAGTACTTC. Encoded protein: CASSLERGGMGYEQYF.